The 28 T cell receptor beta chains presented below share a single source sample, sequenced in a study of Graves' ophthalmopathy and Graves' hyperthyroidism. For repertoire sequencing, the TCR beta CDR3 regions were amplified from RNA transcripts. HTBI-primed first-round RT-PCR preceded second-round multiplex PCR. TCRdb re-called the multiplex PCR reads through MiXCR, storing one row per CDR3 protein. The table shows hundreds of thousands of distinct CDR3 sequences, with roughly 39% occurring only once. Sequenced input: peripheral blood. These receptors were obtained from an adult man with Graves' ophthalmopathy.

The sample holds a few counts of this clonotype. This chain connects TRBV9 to TRBJ1-6; the D is unclear. The CDR3 has 14 residues. V lost 4 bases to trimming and J lost 8 bases, with 13 bases between them. Per the germline V gene, CDR1 is SGDLS and CDR2 is YYNGEE. The CDR3 loop reads CASSQDKDYSPLHF. The CDR3 DNA sequence: TGTGCCAGCAGCCAAGATAAGGATTATTCACCCCTCCACTTT.

This clonotype has more than one count but fewer than ten. This chain connects TRBV5-1 to TRBJ2-7; a weak D match, TRBD2 (6 bases). In germline, CDR1 is SGHRS, CDR2 YFSETQ. This CDR3 spans 13 amino acids. Deletions cut 3 bases from V and 3 bases from J, with 10 bases between. DNA for the CDR3: TGCGCCAGCAGCTCTGGCGGGATCTACGAGCAGTACTTC. Translation gives CASSSGGIYEQYF.

The rearrangement links TRBV7-8 to TRBJ1-4, with TRBD1 matching 9 bases. The CDR3 length is 15 residues. The J segment lost 10 bases and the V segment lost 5 bases, leaving 11 bases of the junction unmatched. CDR1 is SGHVS and CDR2 is FQNEAQ in the germline V gene. The DNA for the CDR3 is TGTGCCAGCAGCGCGCCGGGACAGGGAGTGGGAAAACTGTTTTTT. This encodes CASSAPGQGVGKLFF. Looking up the rest from reference TRBV7-8 and TRBJ1-4 gives the full variable domain: GAGVSQSPRYKVAKRGQDVALRCDPISGHVSLFWYQQALGQGPEFLTYFQNEAQLDKSGLPSDRFFAERPEGSVSTLKIQRTQQEDSAVYLCASSAPGQGVGKLFFGSGTQLSVL.

This clonotype was seen many times. V and J are TRBV7-9 and TRBJ1-1, with a possible D match to TRBD1 (6 bases). The germline V gene has CDR1 SEHNR and CDR2 FQNEAQ (reference sequence). The CDR3 extends over 13 amino acids. The V gene lost 5 bases and the J gene lost 5 bases, with 12 bases spanning the gap. The CDR3 sequence: CASSQRGATEAFF. CDR3 nucleotides: TGTGCCAGCAGCCAGAGGGGGGCTACTGAAGCTTTCTTT.

The rearrangement joins TRBV11-3 to TRBJ1-4; no definite D call. The CDR3 is 22 amino acids. Germline CDR1 and CDR2: SGHNT and YENEEA. V lost 1 base and J 0 bases, leaving 27 bases between the germline ends. The CDR3: CASSLGQVAYSVCGTTNEKLFF. For the CDR3, the DNA is TGTGCCAGCAGCTTAGGTCAGGTGGCTTACAGCGTCTGCGGGACAACTAATGAAAAACTGTTTTTT.

About this clonotype itself: A much bigger clone sits one base away, suggesting this may be a read error. V usage is TRBV5-1 and J usage is TRBJ1-1; possible D gene TRBD1, 6 bases. V lost 4 bases, J lost 0 bases, and 13 bases lay in between. From germline, CDR1 is SGHRS and CDR2 YFSETQ. This CDR3 region has 15 residues. The CDR3 sequence is CASSPGAEMNTEAFF. CDR3 bases: TGCGCCAGCAGCCCGGGGGCAGAGATGAACACTGAAGCTTTCTTT.

V and J are TRBV25-1 and TRBJ1-2, with 7 nucleotides matching TRBD1. The V and J ends lost 8 bases and 3 bases, in that order; junction bases with no gene match: 6. CDR3 length: 13 residues. The germline CDR1 and CDR2 sequences are MGHDK and SYGVNS. In nucleotides, the CDR3 is TGTGCCAGCGTGAACAGGGGCGACTATGGCTACACCTTC. Encoded protein: CASVNRGDYGYTF.

On this clonotype: This may be a read error: a much more frequent sequence differs by one nucleotide. The chain couples TRBV20-1 to TRBJ1-1; D is unclear. Deletions cut 3 bases from V and 11 bases from J, with 13 bases between. The CDR3 totals 11 residues. CDR1 is DFQATT and CDR2 is SNEGSKA in the germline V gene (reference sequence). For the CDR3, the DNA is TGCAGTGCTAGCGATCAGAGACTTGCTTTCTTT. Translated, it gives CSASDQRLAFF.

The V and J genes are TRBV27 and TRBJ1-2, with 10 bases lining up with TRBD1. The CDR3 has 15 amino acids. V lost 4 bases, J lost 9 bases, and 11 bases stayed unmatched. Germline V gives CDR1 MNHEY, CDR2 SMNVEV (reference sequence). The CDR3 bases are TGTGCCAGCAGTTCGCGGGACAGGGGAAGGGGGAGCTACACCTTC. It encodes CASSSRDRGRGSYTF.

J is TRBJ1-6 and V is TRBV12-3 or TRBV12-4; TRBD1 might be the D (6 bases). The germline V and J ends were trimmed by 3 bases and 6 bases, with 12 bases remaining between them. This CDR3 region has 15 residues. CDR3: CASSFWDTSNSPLHF. The DNA for the CDR3 is TGTGCCAGCAGTTTCTGGGACACTAGTAATTCACCCCTCCACTTT.

V and J are TRBV20-1 and TRBJ2-7, with a possible D match to TRBD2 (6 bases). The CDR3 spans 15 residues. Germline CDR1 DFQATT, CDR2 SNEGSKA (reference sequence). Trimming left V 6 bases short and J 3 bases short, with 21 bases between. CDR3 sequence: CSASSGPTSYYEQYF. DNA of the CDR3: TGCAGTGCCTCAAGCGGGCCCACCTCATACTACGAGCAGTACTTC.

This clonotype came up many times. V gene TRBV7-7 combines with J gene TRBJ2-5; maybe TRBD1 (5 bases). Trimming cost V 1 base and J 2 bases, with 8 bases left between them. The V gene's germline CDR1 is SSHAT and CDR2 FNYEAQ (reference sequence). The CDR3 consists of 14 residues. The CDR3 spells CASSLVGHQETQYF. CDR3 DNA: TGTGCCAGCAGCTTAGTCGGACATCAAGAGACCCAGTACTTC.

At least ten counts were recorded for this clonotype. The chain uses TRBV10-2 and TRBJ1-2; TRBD1 agrees at 7 bases. This CDR3 spans 15 amino acids. Germline lookup yields CDR1 WSHSY and CDR2 SAAADI. With V trimmed by 2 bases and J by 5 bases, 8 bases remained unmatched. The CDR3 loop is CASSEGRGQVYGYTF. In DNA form, the CDR3 reads TGCGCCAGCAGTGAGGGGAGGGGGCAGGTGTATGGCTACACCTTC.

There are many counts of this clonotype. The chain carries TRBV9 and TRBJ2-7; D unclear. CDR3 length equals 15 residues. The V gene lost 0 bases and the J gene lost 0 bases, with 10 bases spanning the gap. Germline V CDR1 and CDR2: SGDLS, YYNGEE. The CDR3 spells CASSVGVAYSYEQYF. CDR3 sequence (DNA): TGTGCCAGCAGCGTAGGAGTAGCTTACTCCTACGAGCAGTACTTC. Full variable domain (missing parts from reference TRBV9 and TRBJ2-7): DSGVTQTPKHLITATGQRVTLRCSPRSGDLSVYWYQQSLDQGLQFLIQYYNGEERAKGNILERFSAQQFPDLHSELNLSSLELGDSALYFCASSVGVAYSYEQYFGPGTRLTVT.

On this clonotype itself: A junction boundary mismatches the germline segment, possibly from a read error. This rearrangement joins TRBV10-3 to TRBJ1-5, with no clear D. This CDR3 contains 15 residues. Germline CDR1 ENHRY, CDR2 SYGVKD. CDR3 in amino acids: CASSLFYSRNQPQHF. The DNA for the CDR3 is TGTGCCAGCAGTTTATTTTATTCGAGGAATCAGCCCCAGCATTTT.

This clonotype was recorded at least ten times. The V and J genes are TRBV19 and TRBJ2-2; no reliable D call. The CDR3 has 15 amino acids. The germline V and J ends were trimmed by 3 bases and 0 bases, with 8 bases remaining between them. Germline assignment: CDR1 LNHDA and CDR2 SQIVND (reference sequence). The chain's CDR3 is CASSISTANTGELFF. In nucleotides, the CDR3 is TGTGCCAGTAGTATCTCCACGGCGAACACCGGGGAGCTGTTTTTT.

This chain uses TRBV14 with TRBJ1-2, with TRBD1 identical over 7 bases. V was pared by 4 bases and J by 2 bases, with 16 bases of the junction left unmatched. CDR1 is SGHDN, CDR2 FVKESK, per germline. CDR3 size: 18 residues. This chain's CDR3 is CASSPLIIKGQPNYGYTF. The CDR3, as DNA: TGTGCCAGCAGCCCACTCATCATAAAGGGACAGCCCAACTATGGCTACACCTTC.

This rearrangement joins TRBV7-9 to TRBJ1-1, with a possible D match to TRBD1 (6 bases). Trimming took 3 bases from V and 1 from J, leaving 12 bases between them. Germline V gives CDR1 SEHNR, CDR2 FQNEAQ (reference sequence). The CDR3 runs 15 residues. Here the CDR3 DNA reads TGTGCCAGCAGCTTTTTAGGGGGGGGGAACACTGAAGCTTTCTTT. This encodes CASSFLGGGNTEAFF.

The sample holds many counts of this clonotype. The V call is TRBV19, the J call TRBJ1-2; TRBD1 aligns across 7 bases. Germline CDR1 is LNHDA and CDR2 is SQIVND (reference sequence). Trimming cost V 3 bases and J 3 bases; bases outside gene matches: 4. The length of the CDR3 is 14 residues. The CDR3 region is CASSIGQDHYGYTF. The DNA for the CDR3 is TGTGCCAGTAGTATCGGACAGGATCACTATGGCTACACCTTC.

This chain links TRBV2 with TRBJ1-2, with TRBD1 as a possible D gene (6 bases). This CDR3 is 13 amino acids long. V was cut by 7 bases and J by 2 bases, with 11 bases left in between. Germline CDR1 is SNHLY and CDR2 is FYNNEI. CDR3 amino acids: CASNPQGNYGYTF. CDR3 nucleotides: TGTGCCAGCAACCCACAGGGAAACTATGGCTACACCTTC.

This clonotype showed up many times. V and J are TRBV2 and TRBJ2-7; D is possibly TRBD2 (5 bases). Trimming took 7 bases from V and 5 from J, leaving 12 bases between them. The germline gives CDR1 SNHLY, CDR2 FYNNEI. The CDR3 has 12 amino acids. CDR3 bases: TGTGCCAGCACTGGGAGCCTAAACGAGCAGTACTTC. This encodes CASTGSLNEQYF.

In this sample, this clonotype turned up many times. The chain has TRBV7-9 and TRBJ2-7, with TRBD2 matching 7 bases. Per the germline V gene, CDR1 is SEHNR and CDR2 is FQNEAQ (reference sequence). V lost 5 bases, J lost 2 bases, and 12 bases stayed unmatched. The CDR3 is made up of 16 amino acids. The CDR3, as DNA: TGTGCCAGCAGCCACCCCCAGGCGGGGGAGACCTACGAGCAGTACTTC. Translated, it gives CASSHPQAGETYEQYF.

A remark on this clonotype: The final CDR3 position lacks the conserved phenylalanine or tryptophan, pointing to a likely read error. The chain carries TRBV12-3 or TRBV12-4 and TRBJ2-7; no definite D call. The CDR3 sequence is 13 residues long. Trimming shortened V by 1 base and J by 1 base, and 5 bases separated the two germline ends. In DNA, the CDR3 is TGTGCCAGCAGTTTAGGACCGTCCTACGAGCAGTACCTC. The encoded protein is CASSLGPSYEQYL.

V is TRBV5-6 and J is TRBJ2-5; D may be TRBD1 or TRBD2 (6 bases each). Trimming left V 10 bases short and J 4 bases short, with 20 bases between. CDR1 is SGHDT and CDR2 is YYEEEE in the germline V gene. The CDR3 is made up of 14 amino acids. Written as DNA, the CDR3 is TGTGCCTGGGAAAATGACGGGGGCAGAGAGACCCAGTACTTC. Amino acids: CAWENDGGRETQYF.

This clonotype has at least ten counts. The rearrangement joins TRBV25-1 to TRBJ1-6; TRBD1 matches at 9 bases. The junction had 0 bases not matched to a gene; V was cut back by 4 bases and J by 5 bases. CDR1 is MGHDK, CDR2 SYGVNS, per germline. The CDR3 is 14 amino acids. The CDR3 loop is CASSGTGDNSPLHF. Here the CDR3 DNA reads TGTGCCAGCAGTGGGACAGGGGATAATTCACCCCTCCACTTT.

In this sample, this clonotype turned up many times. The chain is built from TRBV14 and TRBJ1-3; D call uncertain. The CDR3 is 14 amino acids. Germline V gene lookup returns CDR1 SGHDN and CDR2 FVKESK. V lost 3 bases and J lost 2, with 8 bases in between. CDR3 sequence (DNA): TGTGCCAGCAGCCAGGCCGTTACTGGAAACACCATATATTTT. Its translation is CASSQAVTGNTIYF.

Details on this clonotype: Relative to the germline gene, one junction end is altered; a read error may explain this. The chain links TRBV10-3 to TRBJ2-2, with 9 positions matching TRBD1. This CDR3 has 9 amino acids. Per germline, CDR1 ENHRY and CDR2 SYGVKD. The chain's CDR3 is CAISGGQGF. In DNA form, the CDR3 reads TGTGCCATCAGTGGCGGACAGGGGTTT.

There are a few counts of this clonotype. J is TRBJ1-1 and V is TRBV11-2; TRBD1 aligns across 8 bases. The germline V gene encodes CDR1 SGHAT and CDR2 FQNNGV. The CDR3 is 13 residues long. V lost 3 bases to trimming and J lost 11 bases; unmatched junction nucleotides: 8. CDR3 loop: CASSFGQGMWAFF. CDR3 nucleotides: TGTGCCAGCAGCTTCGGACAGGGTATGTGGGCTTTCTTT.